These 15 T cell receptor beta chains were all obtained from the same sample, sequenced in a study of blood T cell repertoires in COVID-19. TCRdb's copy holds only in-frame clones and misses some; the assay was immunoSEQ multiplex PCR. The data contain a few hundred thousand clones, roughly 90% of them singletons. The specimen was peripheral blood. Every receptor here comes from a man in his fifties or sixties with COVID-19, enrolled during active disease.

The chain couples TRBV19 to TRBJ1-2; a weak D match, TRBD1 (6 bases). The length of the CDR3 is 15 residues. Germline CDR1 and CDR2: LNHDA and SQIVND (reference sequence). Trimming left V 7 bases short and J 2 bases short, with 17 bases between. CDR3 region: CASTDTGFRNYGYTF. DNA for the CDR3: TGTGCCAGTACCGATACAGGGTTTCGGAACTATGGCTACACCTTC.

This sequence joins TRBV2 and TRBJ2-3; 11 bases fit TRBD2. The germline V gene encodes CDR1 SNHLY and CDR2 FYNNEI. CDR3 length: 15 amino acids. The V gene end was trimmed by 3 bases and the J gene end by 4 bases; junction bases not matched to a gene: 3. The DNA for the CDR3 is TGTGCCAGCAGTGACTTAGCGGGGGGGGCAGATACGCAGTATTTT. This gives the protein CASSDLAGGADTQYF.

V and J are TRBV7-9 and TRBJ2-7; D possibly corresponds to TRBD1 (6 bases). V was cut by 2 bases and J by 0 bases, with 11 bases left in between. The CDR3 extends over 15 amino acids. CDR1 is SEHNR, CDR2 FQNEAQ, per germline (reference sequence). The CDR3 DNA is TGTGCCAGCAGCTTAAGACAGGCGAACTCCTACGAGCAGTACTTC. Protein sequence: CASSLRQANSYEQYF.

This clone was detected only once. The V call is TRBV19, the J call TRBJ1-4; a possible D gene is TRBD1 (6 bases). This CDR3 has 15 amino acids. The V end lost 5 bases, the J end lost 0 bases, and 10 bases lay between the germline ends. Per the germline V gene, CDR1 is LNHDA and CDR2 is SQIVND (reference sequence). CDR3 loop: CASSLNRATNEKLFF. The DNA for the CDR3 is TGTGCCAGTAGTTTAAACAGGGCAACTAATGAAAAACTGTTTTTT.

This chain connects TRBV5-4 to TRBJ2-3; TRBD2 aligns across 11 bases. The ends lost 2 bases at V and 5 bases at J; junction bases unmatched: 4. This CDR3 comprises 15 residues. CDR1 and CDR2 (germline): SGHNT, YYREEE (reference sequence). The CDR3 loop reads CASSFSGGEEDTQYF. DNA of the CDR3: TGTGCCAGCAGCTTTAGCGGGGGGGAAGAAGATACGCAGTATTTT.

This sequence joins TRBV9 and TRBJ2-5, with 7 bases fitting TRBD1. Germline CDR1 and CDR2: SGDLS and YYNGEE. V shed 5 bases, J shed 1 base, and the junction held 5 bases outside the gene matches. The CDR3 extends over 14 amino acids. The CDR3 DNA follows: TGTGCCAGCAGTGGAACAGGGGCCCAAGAGACCCAGTACTTC. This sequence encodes CASSGTGAQETQYF.

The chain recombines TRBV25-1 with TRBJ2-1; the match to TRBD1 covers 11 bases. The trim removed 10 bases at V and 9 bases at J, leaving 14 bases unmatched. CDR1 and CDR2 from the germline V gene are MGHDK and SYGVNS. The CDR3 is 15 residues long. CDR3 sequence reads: CATGPLDRGQGEQFF. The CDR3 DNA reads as TGTGCCACTGGGCCTTTGGACAGGGGGCAAGGTGAGCAGTTCTTC. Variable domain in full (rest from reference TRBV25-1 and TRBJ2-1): EADIYQTPRYLVIGTGKKITLECSQTMGHDKMYWYQQDPGMELHLIHYSYGVNSTEKGDLSSESTVSRIRTEHFPLTLESARPSHTSQYLCATGPLDRGQGEQFFGPGTRLTVL.

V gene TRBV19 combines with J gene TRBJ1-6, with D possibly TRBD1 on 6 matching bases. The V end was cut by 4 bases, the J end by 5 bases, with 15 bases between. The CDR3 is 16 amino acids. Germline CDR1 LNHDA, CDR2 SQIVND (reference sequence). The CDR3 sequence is CASSTLHRADNSPLHF. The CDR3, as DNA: TGTGCCAGTAGTACCCTTCACAGGGCCGATAATTCACCCCTCCACTTT.

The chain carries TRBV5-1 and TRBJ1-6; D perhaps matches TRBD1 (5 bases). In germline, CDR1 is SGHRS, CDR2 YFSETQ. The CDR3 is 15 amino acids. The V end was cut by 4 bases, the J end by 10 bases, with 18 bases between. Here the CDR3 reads CASSPYRQGQSPLHF. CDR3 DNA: TGCGCCAGCAGCCCCTACCGGCAGGGTCAGTCACCCCTCCACTTT.

The CDR3 protein is CASSQDPAGGRAKNIQYF. In nucleotides, the CDR3 is TGTGCCAGCAGCCAAGATCCAGCGGGGGGGCGCGCCAAAAACATTCAGTACTTC. The V and J genes are TRBV3-1 (or the pseudogene TRBV3-2) and TRBJ2-4, with TRBD2 identical over 10 bases. This CDR3 comprises 18 residues. Trimming cost V 0 bases and J 1 base; bases outside gene matches: 6. Germline CDR1 is LGHDT and CDR2 is YNNKEL (reference sequence).

The CDR3 DNA follows: TGTGCCAGCAGCGTCAGGGGCTCCGCGAACACTGAAGCTTTCTTT. This codes for CASSVRGSANTEAFF. The chain has TRBV6-2 or TRBV6-3 and TRBJ1-1, with D possibly matching TRBD1 (6 bases). This CDR3 region has 15 residues. Trimming pared 6 bases from V and 1 base from J, leaving 15 bases between. Germline CDR1 reads MNHEY; CDR2 reads SVGEGT.

The CDR3 DNA reads as TGTGCCAGCAGTTCTCAGGACAGGGATGACTATGGCTACACCTTC. Its protein is CASSSQDRDDYGYTF. V and J are TRBV27 and TRBJ1-2; 8 positions match TRBD1. This CDR3 contains 15 residues. Germline values: CDR1 MNHEY, CDR2 SMNVEV (reference sequence). With V trimmed by 4 bases and J by 3 bases, 7 bases remained unmatched.

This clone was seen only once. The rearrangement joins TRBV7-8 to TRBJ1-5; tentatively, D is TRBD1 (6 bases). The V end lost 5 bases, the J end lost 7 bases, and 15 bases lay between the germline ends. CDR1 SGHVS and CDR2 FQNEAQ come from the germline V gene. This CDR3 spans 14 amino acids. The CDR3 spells CASSLYRVDQPQHF. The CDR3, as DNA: TGTGCCAGCAGCCTCTACAGGGTCGACCAGCCCCAGCATTTT.

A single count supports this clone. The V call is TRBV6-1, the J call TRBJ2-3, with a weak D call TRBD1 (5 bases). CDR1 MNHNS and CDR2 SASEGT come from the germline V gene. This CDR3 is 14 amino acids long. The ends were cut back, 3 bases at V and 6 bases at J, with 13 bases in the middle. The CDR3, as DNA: TGTGCCAGCAGTGATCCACCACAGGCCGATACGCAGTATTTT. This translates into CASSDPPQADTQYF.

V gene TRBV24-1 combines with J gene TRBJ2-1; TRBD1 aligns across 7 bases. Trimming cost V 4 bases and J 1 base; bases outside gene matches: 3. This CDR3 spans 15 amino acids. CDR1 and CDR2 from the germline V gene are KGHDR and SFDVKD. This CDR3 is CATSDKGASYNEQFF. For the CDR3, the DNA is TGTGCCACCAGTGACAAGGGGGCGTCCTACAATGAGCAGTTCTTC.